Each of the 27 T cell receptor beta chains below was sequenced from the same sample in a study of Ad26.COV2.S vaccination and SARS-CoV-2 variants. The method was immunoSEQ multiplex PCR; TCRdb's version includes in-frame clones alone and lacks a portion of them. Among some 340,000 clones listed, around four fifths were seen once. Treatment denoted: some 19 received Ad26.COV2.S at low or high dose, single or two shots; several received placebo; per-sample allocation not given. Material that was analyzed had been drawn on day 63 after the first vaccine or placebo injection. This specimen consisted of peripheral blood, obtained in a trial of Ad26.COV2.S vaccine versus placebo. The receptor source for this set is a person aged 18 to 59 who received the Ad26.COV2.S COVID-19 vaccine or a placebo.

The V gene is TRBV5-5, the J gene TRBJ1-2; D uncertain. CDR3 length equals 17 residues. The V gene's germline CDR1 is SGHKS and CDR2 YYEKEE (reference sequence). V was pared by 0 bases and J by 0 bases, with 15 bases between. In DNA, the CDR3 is TGTGCCAGCAGCTTGGATACTCCGGCGCACTCTAACTATGGCTACACCTTC. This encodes CASSLDTPAHSNYGYTF.

The CDR3 DNA follows: TGCGCCAGCAGCTTGTTGTCGGACAATTCACCCCTCCACTTT. Its translation is CASSLLSDNSPLHF. The chain combines TRBV5-1 with TRBJ1-6; D not certain. Trimming left V 1 base short and J 7 bases short, with 9 bases between. This CDR3 is built from 14 residues. Germline V gene lookup returns CDR1 SGHRS and CDR2 YFSETQ.

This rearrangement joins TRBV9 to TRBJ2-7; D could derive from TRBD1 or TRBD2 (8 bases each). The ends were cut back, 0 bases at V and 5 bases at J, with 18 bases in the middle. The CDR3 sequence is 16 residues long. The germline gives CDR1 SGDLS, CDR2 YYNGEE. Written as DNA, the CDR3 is TGTGCCAGCAGCGTAGCGGGGGGGACAGGTCGGAACGAGCAGTACTTC. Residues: CASSVAGGTGRNEQYF.

Here the CDR3 DNA reads TGCGCCAGCAGCTCAACAGGGGGCTTCTACGAGCAGTACTTC. Encoded protein: CASSSTGGFYEQYF. This chain links TRBV5-1 with TRBJ2-7; TRBD1 aligns across 9 bases. The CDR3 length is 14 residues. J lost 3 bases, V lost 3 bases, and 4 bases had no gene match. The germline CDR1 and CDR2 sequences are SGHRS and YFSETQ.

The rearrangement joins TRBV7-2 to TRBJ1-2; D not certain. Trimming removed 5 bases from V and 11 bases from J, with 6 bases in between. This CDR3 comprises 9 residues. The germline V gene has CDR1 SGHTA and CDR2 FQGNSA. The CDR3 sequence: CASSESYTF. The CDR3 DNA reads TGTGCCAGCAGCGAGAGTTACACCTTC.

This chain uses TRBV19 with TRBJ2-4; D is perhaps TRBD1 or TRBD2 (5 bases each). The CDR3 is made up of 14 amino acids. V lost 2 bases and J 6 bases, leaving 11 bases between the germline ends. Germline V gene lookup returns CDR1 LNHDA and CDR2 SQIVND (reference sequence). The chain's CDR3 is CASSIWGRGNIQYF. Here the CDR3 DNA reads TGTGCCAGTAGTATATGGGGGAGAGGAAACATTCAGTACTTC.

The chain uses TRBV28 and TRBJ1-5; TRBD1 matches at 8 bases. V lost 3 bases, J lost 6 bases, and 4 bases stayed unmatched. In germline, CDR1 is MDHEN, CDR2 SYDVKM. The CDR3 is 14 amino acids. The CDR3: CASSFQGASQPQHF. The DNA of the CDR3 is TGTGCCAGCAGTTTTCAGGGGGCAAGTCAGCCCCAGCATTTT.

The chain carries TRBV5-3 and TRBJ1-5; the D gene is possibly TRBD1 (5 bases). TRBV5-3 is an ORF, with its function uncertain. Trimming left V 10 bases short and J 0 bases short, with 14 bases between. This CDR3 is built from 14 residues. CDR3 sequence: CAGRGRPSNQPQHF. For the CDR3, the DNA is TGTGCCGGTCGGGGCCGGCCTAGCAATCAGCCCCAGCATTTT.

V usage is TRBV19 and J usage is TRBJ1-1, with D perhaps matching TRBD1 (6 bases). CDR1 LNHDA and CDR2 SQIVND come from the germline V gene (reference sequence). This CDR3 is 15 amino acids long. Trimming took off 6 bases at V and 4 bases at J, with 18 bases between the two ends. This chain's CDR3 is CASRLGGSSRTEAFF. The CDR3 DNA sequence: TGTGCCAGTAGATTAGGGGGGTCCAGCCGCACTGAAGCTTTCTTT.

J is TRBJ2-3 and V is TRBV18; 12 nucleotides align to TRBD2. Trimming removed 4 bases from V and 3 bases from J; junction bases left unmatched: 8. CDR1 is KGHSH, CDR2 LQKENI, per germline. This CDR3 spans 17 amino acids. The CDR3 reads CASSLTTSGGITDTQYF. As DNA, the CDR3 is TGTGCCAGCTCACTGACGACTAGCGGGGGCATAACAGATACGCAGTATTTT.

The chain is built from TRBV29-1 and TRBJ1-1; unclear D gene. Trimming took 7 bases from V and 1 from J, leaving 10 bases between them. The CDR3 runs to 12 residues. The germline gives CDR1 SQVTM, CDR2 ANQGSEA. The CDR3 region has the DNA TGCAGCGCCGAGGACGGGAACACTGAAGCTTTCTTT. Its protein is CSAEDGNTEAFF.

CDR3 protein: CASSLVGPGGGADTQYF. The CDR3 bases are TGTGCCAGCAGCTTGGTGGGGCCAGGGGGCGGCGCAGATACGCAGTATTTT. This rearrangement joins TRBV5-8 to TRBJ2-3, with TRBD1 matching 8 bases. Germline CDR1 and CDR2: SGHTS and YDEGEE. J gave up 4 bases and V 0 bases, and 10 bases lay outside the gene matches. The CDR3 consists of 17 residues.

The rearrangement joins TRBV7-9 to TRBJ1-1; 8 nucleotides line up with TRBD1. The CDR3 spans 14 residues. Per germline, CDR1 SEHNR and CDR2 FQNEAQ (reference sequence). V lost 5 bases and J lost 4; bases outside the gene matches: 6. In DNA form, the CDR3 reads TGTGCCAGCAGCGAACAGGGGGAAGGCACTGAAGCTTTCTTT. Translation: CASSEQGEGTEAFF.

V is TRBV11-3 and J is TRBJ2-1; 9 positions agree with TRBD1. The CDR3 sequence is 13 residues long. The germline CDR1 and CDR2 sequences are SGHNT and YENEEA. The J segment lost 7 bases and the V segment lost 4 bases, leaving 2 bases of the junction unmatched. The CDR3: CASSWTGDNEQFF. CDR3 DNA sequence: TGTGCCAGCAGCTGGACAGGGGATAATGAGCAGTTCTTC.

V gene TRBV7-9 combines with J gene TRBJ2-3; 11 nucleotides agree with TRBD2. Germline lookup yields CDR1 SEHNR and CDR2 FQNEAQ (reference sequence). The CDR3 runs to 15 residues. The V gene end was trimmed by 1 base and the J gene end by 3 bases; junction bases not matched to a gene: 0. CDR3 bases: TGTGCCAGCAGCTTAGGACTAGCGGGGACAGATACGCAGTATTTT. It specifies CASSLGLAGTDTQYF.

CDR3 residues: CASSQGRVAGPRDSNQPQHF. For the CDR3, the DNA is TGCGCCAGCAGCCAGGGAAGGGTTGCAGGGCCTAGGGATAGCAATCAGCCCCAGCATTTT. The genes are TRBV4-1 and TRBJ1-5; weak D call: TRBD1 (5 bases). V dropped 3 bases and J dropped 0 bases, with 24 bases sitting between them. The CDR3 has 20 residues. CDR1 is MGHRA and CDR2 is YSYEKL in the germline V gene.

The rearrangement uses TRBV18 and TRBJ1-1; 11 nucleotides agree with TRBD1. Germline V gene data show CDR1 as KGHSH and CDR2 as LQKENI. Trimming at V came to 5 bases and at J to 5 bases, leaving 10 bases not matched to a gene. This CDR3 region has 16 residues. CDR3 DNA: TGTGCCAGCTCATCTTTCAGGGGACAGGGGGGGACTGAAGCTTTCTTT. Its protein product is CASSSFRGQGGTEAFF.

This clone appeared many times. CDR3 residues: CAISESGGEQPQHF. DNA for the CDR3: TGTGCCATCAGTGAGTCAGGAGGGGAACAGCCCCAGCATTTT. The chain recombines TRBV10-3 with TRBJ1-5; tentative D call: TRBD1 (5 bases). Trimming removed 0 bases at V and 7 bases at J, with 10 bases between. The CDR3 is made up of 14 amino acids. CDR1 is ENHRY and CDR2 is SYGVKD in the germline V gene.

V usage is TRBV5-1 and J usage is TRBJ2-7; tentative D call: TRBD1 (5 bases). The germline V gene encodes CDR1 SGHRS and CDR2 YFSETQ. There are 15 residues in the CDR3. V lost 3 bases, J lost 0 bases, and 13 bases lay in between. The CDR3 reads CASSSWQGFSYEQYF. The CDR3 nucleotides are TGCGCCAGCAGCTCTTGGCAGGGCTTCTCCTACGAGCAGTACTTC.

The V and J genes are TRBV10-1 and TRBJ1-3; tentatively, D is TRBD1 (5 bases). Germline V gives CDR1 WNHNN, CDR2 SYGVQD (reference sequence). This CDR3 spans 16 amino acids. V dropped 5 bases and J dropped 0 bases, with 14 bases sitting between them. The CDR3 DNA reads TGCGCCAGCAGTTCGACAGCCCGAACCTCTGGAAACACCATATATTTT. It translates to CASSSTARTSGNTIYF.

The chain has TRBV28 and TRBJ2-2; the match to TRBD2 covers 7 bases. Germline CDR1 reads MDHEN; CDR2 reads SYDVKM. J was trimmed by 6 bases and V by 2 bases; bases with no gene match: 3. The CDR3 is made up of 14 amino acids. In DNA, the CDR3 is TGTGCCAGCAGTTTAGGTGCGGGGGCCGGGGAGCTGTTTTTT. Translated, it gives CASSLGAGAGELFF.

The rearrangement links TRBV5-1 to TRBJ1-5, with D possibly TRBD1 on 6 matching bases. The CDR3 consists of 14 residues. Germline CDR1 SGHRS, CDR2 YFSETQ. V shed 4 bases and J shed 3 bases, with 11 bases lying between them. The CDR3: CASSRGGFNQPQHF. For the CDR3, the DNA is TGCGCCAGCAGCCGAGGGGGTTTCAATCAGCCCCAGCATTTT.

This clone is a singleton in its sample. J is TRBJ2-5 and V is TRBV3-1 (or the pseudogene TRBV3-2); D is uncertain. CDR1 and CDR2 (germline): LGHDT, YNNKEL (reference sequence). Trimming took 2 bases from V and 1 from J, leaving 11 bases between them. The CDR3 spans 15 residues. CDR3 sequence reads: CASSQRPTFQETQYF. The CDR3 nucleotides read TGTGCCAGCAGCCAAAGGCCCACCTTCCAAGAGACCCAGTACTTC.

The CDR3 coding sequence is TGTGCCAGCCCTACCCTTTACTCCACCGGGGAGCTGTTTTTT. Protein product: CASPTLYSTGELFF. The chain recombines TRBV6-5 with TRBJ2-2, with no clear D. V gave up 8 bases and J gave up 4 bases, with 14 bases separating them. Germline loops: CDR1 MNHEY, CDR2 SVGAGI. This CDR3 contains 14 residues.

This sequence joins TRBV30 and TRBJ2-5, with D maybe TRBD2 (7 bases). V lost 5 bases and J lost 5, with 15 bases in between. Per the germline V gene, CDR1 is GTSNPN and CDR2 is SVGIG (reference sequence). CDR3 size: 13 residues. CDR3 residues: CAWSPGGSETQYF. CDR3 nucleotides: TGTGCCTGGTCTCCGGGGGGCTCGGAGACCCAGTACTTC.

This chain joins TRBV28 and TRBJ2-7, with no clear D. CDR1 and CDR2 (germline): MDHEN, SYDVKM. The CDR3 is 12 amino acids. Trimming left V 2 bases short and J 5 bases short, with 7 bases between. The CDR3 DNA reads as TGTGCCAGCAGTTTACTTCGGGACGAGCAGTACTTC. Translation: CASSLLRDEQYF. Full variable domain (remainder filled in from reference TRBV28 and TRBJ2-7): DVKVTQSSRYLVKRTGEKVFLECVQDMDHENMFWYRQDPGLGLRLIYFSYDVKMKEKGDIPEGYSVSREKKERFSLILESASTNQTSMYLCASSLLRDEQYFGPGTRLTVT.

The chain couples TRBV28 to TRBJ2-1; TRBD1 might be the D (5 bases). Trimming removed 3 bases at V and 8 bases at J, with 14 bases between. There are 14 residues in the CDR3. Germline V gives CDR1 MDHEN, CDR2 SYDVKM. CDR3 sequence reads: CASSFAQGRDEQFF. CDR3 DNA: TGTGCCAGCAGTTTCGCGCAGGGCAGGGATGAGCAGTTCTTC.